These 26 T cell receptor beta chains share one sample of origin, sequenced in a study of OX40 agonist ivuxolimab in advanced cancers. Assay used: immunoSEQ multiplex PCR; TCRdb lists only in-frame clones, some missing. This sample carries some 80,000 clones, about 92% of them seen once, and the ten largest clones take less than 10%. The input for sequencing was CD4+ or CD8+ T cells sorted from blood, taken in a trial of the OX40 agonist ivuxolimab. All receptors come from an adult with an advanced solid tumor such as melanoma, head and neck, liver or kidney cancer.

This clone has a single count. V is TRBV7-3 and J is TRBJ2-1; 10 nucleotides line up with TRBD1. This CDR3 is 15 amino acids long. J lost 3 bases, V lost 5 bases, and 4 bases had no gene match. Germline CDR1 SGHTA, CDR2 FQGTGA. The CDR3 protein is CASSVDRGLYNEQFF. Here the CDR3 DNA reads TGTGCCAGCAGCGTAGACAGGGGGCTCTACAATGAGCAGTTCTTC.

The chain combines TRBV29-1 with TRBJ2-7; 11 nucleotides match TRBD1. The CDR3 consists of 12 residues. After removal of 7 bases from V and 3 bases from J, the junction contained 2 bases not matched to a gene. Germline V lookup: CDR1 SQVTM, CDR2 ANQGSEA. Here the CDR3 DNA reads TGCAGCGGTGGGACAGGGGGCTACGAGCAGTACTTC. Translated, it gives CSGGTGGYEQYF.

The chain uses TRBV9 and TRBJ2-3, with D perhaps being TRBD1 or TRBD2 (7 bases each). V was shortened by 8 bases and J by 0 bases, with 19 bases between the two germline ends. From germline, CDR1 is SGDLS and CDR2 YYNGEE. This CDR3 comprises 16 residues. CDR3 DNA: TGTGCCAGGAGGGGGCCGGGGGGCCCTAGCACAGATACGCAGTATTTT. This gives the protein CARRGPGGPSTDTQYF.

This sequence joins TRBV13 and TRBJ1-2; unclear D gene. From germline, CDR1 is PRHDT and CDR2 FYEKMQ (reference sequence). The V end lost 2 bases, the J end lost 0 bases, and 4 bases lay between the germline ends. CDR3 length equals 13 residues. Written as DNA, the CDR3 is TGTGCCAGCAGCTTACGCCCTAACTATGGCTACACCTTC. This gives the protein CASSLRPNYGYTF.

This clone was found once. V and J are TRBV20-1 and TRBJ2-1; D unclear. The CDR3 totals 11 residues. The germline V and J ends were trimmed by 0 bases and 10 bases, with 7 bases remaining between them. The germline CDR1 and CDR2 sequences are DFQATT and SNEGSKA (reference sequence). Written as DNA, the CDR3 is TGCAGTGCTAGAGATGGAAGGGAGCAGTTCTTC. Translated, it gives CSARDGREQFF.

This clone was seen a few times. The chain employs TRBV5-4 and TRBJ1-6; D is uncertain. This CDR3 is 15 amino acids long. Trimming left V 5 bases short and J 4 bases short, with 13 bases between. Germline assignment: CDR1 SGHNT and CDR2 YYREEE (reference sequence). CDR3: CASSRTWAYNSPLHF. The DNA for the CDR3 is TGTGCCAGCAGTCGTACATGGGCTTATAATTCACCCCTCCACTTT.

The chain couples TRBV19 to TRBJ1-3; D uncertain. Germline-derived CDR1 and CDR2 are LNHDA and SQIVND (reference sequence). V lost 3 bases, J lost 5 bases, and 14 bases lay in between. The CDR3 length is 15 residues. The CDR3: CASSISGAPRNTIYF. CDR3 sequence (DNA): TGTGCCAGTAGTATCTCAGGAGCCCCGAGAAACACCATATATTTT.

This chain links TRBV19 with TRBJ2-7; D is perhaps TRBD1 (6 bases). Germline V gives CDR1 LNHDA, CDR2 SQIVND (reference sequence). The CDR3 spans 15 residues. Trimming pared 3 bases from V and 2 bases from J, leaving 14 bases between. CDR3 protein: CASSMGARQTYEQYF. Written as DNA, the CDR3 is TGTGCCAGTAGTATGGGGGCCAGACAAACCTACGAGCAGTACTTC.

This rearrangement joins TRBV10-3 to TRBJ1-2; tentative D call: TRBD1 (5 bases). The CDR3 runs to 16 residues. V was shortened by 4 bases and J by 0 bases, with 15 bases between the two germline ends. Germline V gives CDR1 ENHRY, CDR2 SYGVKD. CDR3: CAISVEGNVANYGYTF. CDR3 DNA sequence: TGTGCCATCAGTGTAGAGGGGAATGTGGCTAACTATGGCTACACCTTC.

This chain links TRBV7-6 with TRBJ2-7, with 9 bases matching TRBD1. The trim removed 6 bases at V and 6 bases at J, leaving 9 bases unmatched. This CDR3 comprises 14 residues. The germline V gene encodes CDR1 SGHVS and CDR2 FNYEAQ. CDR3 sequence: CASSRRTGGSEQYF. The CDR3 nucleotides are TGTGCCAGCAGTCGCAGAACAGGGGGCAGCGAGCAGTACTTC. The full variable domain, in which reference TRBV7-6 and TRBJ2-7 provide the parts outside the CDR3, is GAGVSQSPRYKVTKRGQDVALRCDPISGHVSLYWYRQALGQGPEFLTYFNYEAQQDKSGLPNDRFSAERPEGSISTLTIQRTEQRDSAMYRCASSRRTGGSEQYFGPGTRLTVT.

This chain connects TRBV13 to TRBJ1-3; D unclear. This CDR3 region has 14 residues. V lost 8 bases and J lost 0, with 11 bases in between. The germline CDR1 and CDR2 sequences are PRHDT and FYEKMQ (reference sequence). CDR3 nucleotides: TGTGCCAGCGCGACGGGATTCTCTGGAAACACCATATATTTT. Its protein product is CASATGFSGNTIYF.

The chain links TRBV27 to TRBJ2-1; D might be TRBD1 (6 bases). Per the germline V gene, CDR1 is MNHEY and CDR2 is SMNVEV (reference sequence). The V end was cut by 5 bases, the J end by 0 bases, with 14 bases between. The CDR3 consists of 16 residues. CDR3 in DNA: TGTGCCAGCAGTCACCTAGGGGGTAGCTCCTACAATGAGCAGTTCTTC. Its protein is CASSHLGGSSYNEQFF.

The V and J genes are TRBV7-9 and TRBJ2-2; 9 bases are shared with TRBD1. Trimming at V came to 10 bases and at J to 3 bases, leaving 3 bases not matched to a gene. Germline V gene lookup returns CDR1 SEHNR and CDR2 FQNEAQ (reference sequence). This CDR3 comprises 13 residues. The CDR3 coding sequence is TGTGCCAAACAGGGGGCGTACACCGGGGAGCTGTTTTTT. Residues: CAKQGAYTGELFF.

Notes on this clone: The same CDR3 is also encoded by other DNA sequences in this sample. The chain has TRBV27 and TRBJ2-1; 8 bases line up with TRBD2. Germline CDR1 is MNHEY and CDR2 is SMNVEV (reference sequence). This CDR3 has 15 amino acids. The junction had 1 base not matched to a gene; V was cut back by 3 bases and J by 0 bases. CDR3 amino acids: CASSFGTSSYNEQFF. In nucleotides, the CDR3 is TGTGCCAGCAGTTTTGGGACTAGCTCCTACAATGAGCAGTTCTTC.

The table lists this clone with a count of one. The V call is TRBV12-5, the J call TRBJ1-5; the match to TRBD1 covers 7 bases. This CDR3 is 15 amino acids long. The ends lost 1 base at V and 3 bases at J; junction bases unmatched: 3. Germline V lookup: CDR1 LGHNT, CDR2 FRNRAP. The CDR3 DNA sequence: TGTGCTAGTGGTTTGGCAGGGGGGGCCAATCAGCCCCAGCATTTT. It encodes CASGLAGGANQPQHF.

The V gene is TRBV13, the J gene TRBJ2-1; 9 bases are a match to TRBD2. The CDR3 consists of 15 residues. Trimming cost V 6 bases and J 5 bases; bases outside gene matches: 8. Germline values: CDR1 PRHDT, CDR2 FYEKMQ (reference sequence). CDR3 coding DNA: TGTGCCAGCAGGGTAGCGGGGGTACGCGACAATGAGCAGTTCTTC. It is translated as CASRVAGVRDNEQFF.

CDR3 in amino acids: CASSLRRGSNQPQHF. The CDR3 region has the DNA TGTGCCAGCAGTTTACGGAGGGGTAGCAATCAGCCCCAGCATTTT. J is TRBJ1-5 and V is TRBV27, with D perhaps TRBD1 (5 bases). The V end lost 2 bases, the J end lost 0 bases, and 8 bases lay between the germline ends. CDR1 and CDR2 from the germline V gene are MNHEY and SMNVEV (reference sequence). The CDR3 sequence is 15 residues long.

The V call is TRBV27, the J call TRBJ2-3, with 8 bases identical to TRBD2. This CDR3 contains 15 residues. From germline, CDR1 is MNHEY and CDR2 SMNVEV (reference sequence). V dropped 5 bases and J dropped 0; count of bases not matched to a gene: 4. The CDR3 protein is CASSPGLASTDTQYF. DNA of the CDR3: TGTGCCAGCAGTCCCGGACTAGCCAGCACAGATACGCAGTATTTT.

This chain joins TRBV7-9 and TRBJ2-7; TRBD1 matches at 8 bases. The germline V gene has CDR1 SEHNR and CDR2 FQNEAQ (reference sequence). This CDR3 is 13 amino acids long. V dropped 10 bases and J dropped 3; count of bases not matched to a gene: 8. The CDR3 DNA is TGTGCCACCGACAGGGGATCAGTCTACGAGCAGTACTTC. This codes for CATDRGSVYEQYF.

The chain joins TRBV5-1 to TRBJ2-7; 8 bases line up with TRBD1. Looked up from germline, CDR1 is SGHRS and CDR2 is YFSETQ. The CDR3 contains 14 residues. The V and J ends lost 0 bases and 5 bases, in that order; junction bases with no gene match: 4. CDR3 sequence reads: CASSLGQGADEQYF. The CDR3 bases are TGCGCCAGCAGCTTGGGGCAGGGGGCCGACGAGCAGTACTTC.

V and J are TRBV7-8 and TRBJ2-5, with D possibly called TRBD1 or TRBD2 (7 bases each). Between the trimmed V and J ends, which lost 5 bases and 1 base, there was a span of 14 bases. This CDR3 contains 15 residues. Germline CDR1 reads SGHVS; CDR2 reads FQNEAQ. CDR3 region: CASSRREGAQETQYF. The DNA of the CDR3 is TGTGCCAGCAGCCGGAGGGAGGGGGCCCAAGAGACCCAGTACTTC.

The chain recombines TRBV4-2 with TRBJ2-6; weak D call: TRBD2 (7 bases). Germline V gene data show CDR1 as LGHNA and CDR2 as YNFKEQ. Trimming pared 2 bases from V and 4 bases from J, leaving 12 bases between. The CDR3 has 16 amino acids. The CDR3 nucleotides read TGTGCCAGCAGCCAAAAGGGGGGGAGCGGGGCCAACGTCCTGACTTTC. It encodes CASSQKGGSGANVLTF.

This chain links TRBV28 with TRBJ1-1; D remains unclear. CDR1 and CDR2 from the germline V gene are MDHEN and SYDVKM. This CDR3 is built from 12 residues. The ends were cut back, 3 bases at V and 1 base at J, with 3 bases in the middle. Here the CDR3 DNA reads TGTGCCAGCAGTTTGCAGAACACTGAAGCTTTCTTT. Translating it yields CASSLQNTEAFF. The full variable domain, rest sourced from reference TRBV28 and TRBJ1-1, is DVKVTQSSRYLVKRTGEKVFLECVQDMDHENMFWYRQDPGLGLRLIYFSYDVKMKEKGDIPEGYSVSREKKERFSLILESASTNQTSMYLCASSLQNTEAFFGQGTRLTVV.

The CDR3 here is CASSSSGYSEQFF. CDR3 coding DNA: TGTGCCAGCAGCTCTAGCGGGTATAGTGAGCAGTTCTTC. V usage is TRBV5-6 and J usage is TRBJ2-1; TRBD2 aligns across 8 bases. Unmatched junction bases numbered 5, after V lost 3 bases and J lost 9 bases. Germline-derived CDR1 and CDR2 are SGHDT and YYEEEE. CDR3 length: 13 residues.

The V call is TRBV5-8, the J call TRBJ2-7, with 11 bases matching TRBD1. The V segment lost 4 bases and the J segment 5 bases; nucleotides outside the gene matches: 5. CDR1 SGHTS and CDR2 YDEGEE come from the germline V gene. The CDR3 runs to 14 residues. In DNA, the CDR3 is TGTGCCAGCAGCAGGACAGGGGGCGGGGACGAGCAGTACTTC. It is translated as CASSRTGGGDEQYF.

The chain is built from TRBV29-1 and TRBJ2-1, with a tentative D call TRBD1 (5 bases). Per the germline V gene, CDR1 is SQVTM and CDR2 is ANQGSEA. This CDR3 region has 13 residues. Trimming left V 4 bases short and J 7 bases short, with 14 bases between. The CDR3 protein is CSVAVGPGNEQFF. Here the CDR3 DNA reads TGCAGCGTTGCGGTGGGGCCAGGGAATGAGCAGTTCTTC.